This record covers a single T cell receptor beta chain. Antigen unknown. PCR employed 60 Vbeta and 13 Jbeta primers. Clones were sequenced by immunoSEQ multiplex PCR, and TCRdb holds only the in-frame ones, with some missing. The data show approximately 92,000 clones, approximately 84% seen once. The data stem from a study of cytomegalovirus exposure and HLA in healthy donors. Study-level points and caveats: The likely explanation for a cluster of highly shared sequence variants was sequencing artifact. In a later analysis, an Asian-associated ancestry cluster reportedly showed fewer N-insertions than the approximately 640-donor mean. Trimming of TCR beta V- and J-genes showed a link, identified in a later analysis, to a missense DCLRE1C variant.

Germline V gene data show CDR1 as MGHDK and CDR2 as SYGVNS. The V end was cut by 1 base, the J end by 5 bases, with 8 bases between. The CDR3 is made up of 13 amino acids. The receptor comes from a girl aged 2 to 9 in good health and CMV-seropositive. The rearrangement uses TRBV25-1 and TRBJ2-5; a possible D gene is TRBD2 (5 bases). The sequenced sample consisted of PBMCs. Here the CDR3 DNA reads TGTGCCAGCAGTGAATCCGGCGGGGAGACCCAGTACTTC. This translates into CASSESGGETQYF.